This T cell receptor beta chain was identified in a study of metastatic and nonmetastatic thyroid tumors. In the study overall: From malignant and benign thyroid patients, repertoires in blood and in tumor or nodule tissue were compared.

Patients were all untreated before their thyroid surgery. The CDR3 has 20 amino acids. The V end was cut by 3 bases, the J end by 1 base, with 26 bases between. Germline CDR1 KGHDR, CDR2 SFDVKD. Original processing methods: Built for papillary thyroid cancer, a distant-metastasis classifier drew on CDR3 differences across clinicopathological groups. TCRdb ran MiXCR on the PCR reads. TCRdb, not the original authors, processed these V and J calls. The sample records fewer than 25,000 clones, under 30% being singletons. The sequence was collected from a male donor with papillary thyroid cancer or a benign thyroid nodule (not recorded which). Some clones in this sample may be carry-over from other donors' samples. Sequencing input: blood. This sequence joins TRBV24-1 and TRBJ1-2, with D uncertain. DNA for the CDR3: TGTGCCACCAGTGATGGAGTGGGTCCTAGTTTGACATGGGATAACTATGGCTACACCTTC. Translating gives CATSDGVGPSLTWDNYGYTF.